The present entry profiles one T cell receptor (beta chain) with its context. The antigen remains undetermined. The germline V and J ends were trimmed by 3 bases and 7 bases, with 10 bases remaining between them. The CDR3 loop spans 13 amino acids. TCRdb reanalysed the RT-PCR reads using MiXCR and keeps one entry per CDR3 protein. The sample records about 570,000 distinct CDR3 sequences, 11% being singletons. The sample comes from a study of response to subunit inactivated influenza vaccine. Study-level findings and limits: Each seasonal influenza vaccination, the authors suggested, recruits few new T cells.

This sample also appeared in a second study, on T cells expressing NK-cell markers. Per that paper: TCR beta cDNA was generated via 5'RACE template switching incorporating UMIs. HCMV seropositivity marked most of the eight sequenced donors; one was seronegative. In 5 or 6 donors, dominant NKG2C+ clonotypes were roughly 1.0-7.5% of CD8+ T cells.

This sequence was found in a man aged 45-65 years who received an inactivated influenza vaccine. The material was PBMCs from blood, obtained on the day of vaccination. The chain recombines TRBV12-3 or TRBV12-4 with TRBJ1-3; D is possibly TRBD1 (6 bases). This chain's CDR3 is CASSLGGWNTIYF. The DNA for the CDR3 is TGTGCCAGCAGTTTGGGGGGCTGGAACACCATATATTTT.